Below are 26 T cell receptor beta chains sequenced from a single sample in a study of identical twins. TCRdb called the 5' RACE reads again in MiXCR, with one record for every CDR3 protein. The profile covers under 300,000 distinct CDR3 sequences, with about 14% appearing a single time and 8.8% taken by the ten largest. The sequencing sample was made of memory (CD45RO+) T cells sorted from blood. These receptors were taken from a woman under 30 in good health.

This clonotype has more than one count but fewer than ten. The chain employs TRBV25-1 and TRBJ1-1; 7 bases are a match to TRBD1. Germline loops: CDR1 MGHDK, CDR2 SYGVNS. The length of the CDR3 is 15 residues. The junction had 4 bases not matched to a gene; V was cut back by 3 bases and J by 0 bases. The chain's CDR3 is CASSDGQAMNTEAFF. CDR3 bases: TGTGCCAGCAGTGACGGACAGGCCATGAACACTGAAGCTTTCTTT. The full variable domain, its missing parts supplied by reference TRBV25-1 and TRBJ1-1, is EADIYQTPRYLVIGTGKKITLECSQTMGHDKMYWYQQDPGMELHLIHYSYGVNSTEKGDLSSESTVSRIRTEHFPLTLESARPSHTSQYLCASSDGQAMNTEAFFGQGTRLTVV.

This clonotype was counted between two and nine times. The rearrangement uses TRBV7-6 and TRBJ2-6, with a possible D match to TRBD2 (5 bases). CDR1 and CDR2 from the germline V gene are SGHVS and FNYEAQ. The CDR3 runs 15 residues. V was cut by 5 bases and J by 5 bases, with 13 bases left in between. CDR3 in amino acids: CASSRSGEWANVLTF. The CDR3 region has the DNA TGTGCCAGCAGCCGCTCCGGGGAATGGGCCAACGTCCTGACTTTC.

This clonotype has a handful of counts. The rearrangement links TRBV20-1 to TRBJ2-3; 9 nucleotides align to TRBD2. There are 16 residues in the CDR3. Germline assignment: CDR1 DFQATT and CDR2 SNEGSKA (reference sequence). The junction had 7 bases not matched to a gene; V was cut back by 3 bases and J by 0 bases. The CDR3 sequence is CSASPLAGWSTDTQYF. The CDR3 bases are TGCAGTGCTAGCCCTCTAGCGGGATGGAGCACAGATACGCAGTATTTT.

Only a few counts were recorded for this clonotype. V gene TRBV7-2 combines with J gene TRBJ2-1, with D perhaps TRBD2 (6 bases). Trimming removed 3 bases at V and 3 bases at J, with 12 bases between. CDR1 SGHTA and CDR2 FQGNSA come from the germline V gene. CDR3 length: 15 amino acids. The DNA for the CDR3 is TGTGCCAGCAGCTTTGGCGGGAACCTCTACAATGAGCAGTTCTTC. It translates to CASSFGGNLYNEQFF.

This clonotype was seen ten or more times. V usage is TRBV20-1 and J usage is TRBJ2-2; TRBD1 is a possible D gene (5 bases). The germline gives CDR1 DFQATT, CDR2 SNEGSKA (reference sequence). This CDR3 has 13 residues. Deletions cut 2 bases from V and 5 bases from J, with 9 bases between. The CDR3 region is CSARSAGTGELFF. The CDR3, as DNA: TGCAGTGCTAGATCGGCAGGGACCGGGGAGCTGTTTTTT.

The rearrangement uses TRBV7-8 and TRBJ2-3; D not certain. V was clipped by 5 bases and J by 6 bases, with 12 bases between them. Germline V gene data show CDR1 as SGHVS and CDR2 as FQNEAQ. CDR3 length: 13 amino acids. This CDR3 reads CASSPPTPDTQYF. CDR3 nucleotides: TGTGCCAGCAGCCCCCCCACCCCGGATACGCAGTATTTT.

This chain links TRBV6-5 with TRBJ2-5, with D perhaps matching TRBD2 (6 bases). Trimming left V 8 bases short and J 5 bases short, with 12 bases between. This CDR3 spans 12 amino acids. Germline CDR1 reads MNHEY; CDR2 reads SVGAGI. This CDR3 is CASGGSSETQYF. The CDR3 region has the DNA TGTGCCAGCGGGGGGAGTTCGGAGACCCAGTACTTC.

The rearrangement joins TRBV7-3 to TRBJ2-7, with D uncertain. The CDR3 has 15 residues. V was trimmed by 4 bases and J by 0 bases, leaving 13 bases between them. Looked up from germline, CDR1 is SGHTA and CDR2 is FQGTGA. The CDR3 sequence is CASSSRLDHSYEQYF. CDR3 DNA: TGTGCCAGCAGCTCCAGACTCGACCACTCCTACGAGCAGTACTTC.

The table lists this clonotype with a few counts. The genes are TRBV2 and TRBJ2-7; 7 bases fit TRBD1. The germline V gene has CDR1 SNHLY and CDR2 FYNNEI. CDR3 size: 13 residues. V was clipped by 3 bases and J by 3 bases; unmatched bases: 2. The CDR3 coding sequence is TGTGCCAGCAGTGAGACAGGGAACTACGAGCAGTACTTC. Its protein product is CASSETGNYEQYF.

The chain has TRBV20-1 and TRBJ2-2; 10 bases match TRBD2. This CDR3 region has 14 residues. V shed 1 base and J 7 bases; nucleotides not matched to a gene: 3. Per the germline V gene, CDR1 is DFQATT and CDR2 is SNEGSKA (reference sequence). CDR3 sequence: CSARASGSIGELFF. CDR3 DNA: TGCAGTGCTAGAGCTAGCGGGAGTATCGGGGAGCTGTTTTTT.

Only a few counts were recorded for this clonotype. The chain is built from TRBV7-8 and TRBJ2-1, with D perhaps TRBD2 (6 bases). The V gene's germline CDR1 is SGHVS and CDR2 FQNEAQ. The CDR3 is 16 amino acids. The V end lost 1 base, the J end lost 2 bases, and 12 bases lay between the germline ends. This chain's CDR3 is CASSLERTITYNEQFF. The CDR3 DNA sequence: TGTGCCAGCAGCTTAGAAAGGACTATCACCTACAATGAGCAGTTCTTC.

The V and J genes are TRBV19 and TRBJ1-2; D may be TRBD1 (5 bases). This CDR3 has 14 amino acids. V gave up 7 bases and J gave up 4 bases, with 16 bases separating them. The germline gives CDR1 LNHDA, CDR2 SQIVND (reference sequence). CDR3 sequence (DNA): TGTGCCAGTATGGGTCGGGGGGTCGGCTATGGCTACACCTTC. This translates into CASMGRGVGYGYTF.

This chain connects TRBV5-1 to TRBJ2-1; 10 nucleotides agree with TRBD2. V was clipped by 0 bases and J by 6 bases; unmatched bases: 9. CDR1 is SGHRS and CDR2 is YFSETQ in the germline V gene. The CDR3 spans 17 residues. The CDR3 region has the DNA TGCGCCAGCAGCTTGGCCGGGGGAGCGGGAGGGCCCAATGAGCAGTTCTTC. Protein: CASSLAGGAGGPNEQFF.

The sample holds a few counts of this clonotype. The V and J genes are TRBV28 and TRBJ2-6, with 7 bases fitting TRBD1. Germline CDR1 is MDHEN and CDR2 is SYDVKM. J gave up 12 bases and V 8 bases, and 13 bases lay outside the gene matches. The CDR3 runs 14 residues. The CDR3 DNA sequence: TGTGCCAGCGGGGTTATAAGGACAGGTTTCGTCCTGACTTTC. This gives the protein CASGVIRTGFVLTF.

This clonotype has just a few counts. J is TRBJ2-3 and V is TRBV4-1; D is perhaps TRBD1 or TRBD2 (6 bases each). The CDR3 loop spans 15 amino acids. The V end was cut by 4 bases, the J end by 0 bases, with 11 bases between. Germline V lookup: CDR1 MGHRA, CDR2 YSYEKL. The CDR3 reads CASSPGAGSTDTQYF. CDR3 coding DNA: TGCGCCAGCAGCCCGGGGGCAGGGAGCACAGATACGCAGTATTTT.

This clonotype has a count of ten or more. The chain recombines TRBV7-2 with TRBJ1-3; D remains unclear. The CDR3 length is 15 residues. From germline, CDR1 is SGHTA and CDR2 FQGNSA. Trimming shortened V by 0 bases and J by 0 bases, and 6 bases separated the two germline ends. The CDR3 here is CASSLAGFSGNTIYF. DNA for the CDR3: TGTGCCAGCAGCTTAGCTGGGTTCTCTGGAAACACCATATATTTT.

This clonotype was seen at least ten times. This sequence joins TRBV29-1 and TRBJ2-1; D may correspond to TRBD1 or TRBD2 (5 bases each). V lost 4 bases and J 8 bases, leaving 18 bases between the germline ends. CDR1 and CDR2 from the germline V gene are SQVTM and ANQGSEA. The CDR3 has 14 residues. The CDR3 sequence is CSVGGLGTGYEQFF. Here the CDR3 DNA reads TGCAGCGTTGGGGGCCTTGGTACGGGATATGAGCAGTTCTTC.

This chain connects TRBV6-2 or TRBV6-3 to TRBJ1-1, with D perhaps TRBD1 (5 bases). Trimming pared 8 bases from V and 2 bases from J, leaving 21 bases between. Germline CDR1 is MNHEY and CDR2 is SVGEGT. This CDR3 is 16 amino acids long. CDR3 in DNA: TGTGCCAGCTGCCGAAACAACAGGTACCTTAACACTGAAGCTTTCTTT. It encodes CASCRNNRYLNTEAFF.

This clonotype occurred a few times. This chain connects TRBV15 to TRBJ2-1; 9 nucleotides line up with TRBD1. This CDR3 has 17 residues. Germline lookup yields CDR1 LNHNV and CDR2 YYDKDF (reference sequence). V shed 3 bases and J 8 bases; nucleotides not matched to a gene: 14. This CDR3 reads CATSSYGRTGVSDEQFF. The CDR3 DNA follows: TGTGCCACCAGCAGTTACGGTCGGACAGGGGTCTCCGATGAGCAGTTCTTC.

The chain has TRBV19 and TRBJ1-1; D unresolved. The CDR3 is 12 amino acids. In germline, CDR1 is LNHDA, CDR2 SQIVND (reference sequence). With 3 bases removed from V and 0 bases from J, the gap between germline ends came to 2 bases. CDR3 nucleotides: TGTGCCAGTAGTATGCTGAACACTGAAGCTTTCTTT. Translation gives CASSMLNTEAFF.

This clonotype was detected only a few times. V usage is TRBV20-1 and J usage is TRBJ2-1; 13 bases are a match to TRBD2. The length of the CDR3 is 15 residues. Germline V lookup: CDR1 DFQATT, CDR2 SNEGSKA (reference sequence). V lost 0 bases and J lost 7; bases outside the gene matches: 3. CDR3 sequence: CSARDKTSGRNEQFF. The CDR3 DNA sequence: TGCAGTGCTAGAGATAAGACTAGCGGGAGGAATGAGCAGTTCTTC.

The chain recombines TRBV12-3 or TRBV12-4 with TRBJ1-6, with a possible D match to TRBD1 (6 bases). The V and J ends lost 10 bases and 7 bases respectively, with 20 bases between them. This CDR3 region has 15 residues. CDR3 nucleotides: TGTGCCACCCTCGTTGGAGGGGGATGGAATTCACCCCTCCACTTT. Encoded protein: CATLVGGGWNSPLHF.

In this sample, this clonotype turned up a few times. V gene TRBV20-1 combines with J gene TRBJ2-3; D gene unclear. Germline V CDR1 and CDR2: DFQATT, SNEGSKA (reference sequence). This CDR3 has 12 amino acids. Trimming pared 1 base from V and 9 bases from J, leaving 11 bases between. The CDR3 coding sequence is TGCAGTGCTAGAGTCCTCGGAGACACGCAGTATTTT. Translating gives CSARVLGDTQYF.

In its sample, this clonotype was seen a few times. The chain carries TRBV7-2 and TRBJ2-2; a possible D gene is TRBD1 (6 bases). The V gene lost 6 bases and the J gene lost 4 bases, with 15 bases spanning the gap. The CDR3 sequence is 15 residues long. Germline V CDR1 and CDR2: SGHTA, FQGNSA. CDR3 loop: CASRETGYGTGELFF. The CDR3 DNA follows: TGTGCCAGCAGGGAAACAGGGTACGGCACCGGGGAGCTGTTTTTT.

This clonotype was seen only a few times. The genes are TRBV7-6 and TRBJ1-1, with 9 bases fitting TRBD1. The CDR3 has 14 amino acids. The germline CDR1 and CDR2 sequences are SGHVS and FNYEAQ. The V segment lost 0 bases and the J segment 4 bases; nucleotides outside the gene matches: 0. CDR3 sequence (DNA): TGTGCCAGCAGCTTAGCGACAGGGGGCACTGAAGCTTTCTTT. It translates to CASSLATGGTEAFF. The full variable domain, completed using reference TRBV7-6 and TRBJ1-1, is GAGVSQSPRYKVTKRGQDVALRCDPISGHVSLYWYRQALGQGPEFLTYFNYEAQQDKSGLPNDRFSAERPEGSISTLTIQRTEQRDSAMYRCASSLATGGTEAFFGQGTRLTVV.

The chain uses TRBV5-1 and TRBJ2-5; TRBD2 matches at 9 bases. The CDR3 has 15 residues. Germline V gene sequence: CDR1 SGHRS, CDR2 YFSETQ. The trim removed 0 bases at V and 5 bases at J, leaving 5 bases unmatched. The CDR3 loop reads CASSLVGTSFETQYF. The CDR3 DNA reads as TGCGCCAGCAGCTTGGTGGGGACTAGCTTTGAGACCCAGTACTTC.